A single sample gave rise to the 13 T cell receptor beta chains below, sequenced in a study of T-cell memory formation after mild COVID-19. A single record per CDR3 protein comes from TCRdb applying MiXCR to the 5' RACE reads. Here the sample spans about 400,000 distinct CDR3 sequences, approximately 25% being singletons. Sequencing was performed on PBMCs or a T cell subset sorted from them (not recorded which). Every receptor here comes from an adult woman who had mild COVID-19 (a few samples of this study predate the infection). Cell type and time point are not known.

A few counts support this clonotype. V gene TRBV9 combines with J gene TRBJ2-5, with a weak D call TRBD1 (5 bases). The V and J ends lost 2 bases and 4 bases respectively, with 12 bases between them. Germline-derived CDR1 and CDR2 are SGDLS and YYNGEE. This CDR3 region has 14 residues. The CDR3 loop reads CASSVSQGPETQYF. CDR3 coding DNA: TGTGCCAGCAGCGTCAGTCAGGGTCCAGAGACCCAGTACTTC.

This clonotype was found a few times. The rearrangement uses TRBV6-5 and TRBJ1-1, with a weak D call TRBD1 (5 bases). V was pared by 5 bases and J by 7 bases, with 20 bases between. CDR3 length equals 15 residues. Germline values: CDR1 MNHEY, CDR2 SVGAGI. CDR3 nucleotide sequence: TGTGCCAGCAGTACCCGAGACAGAGAAGTGATTGAAGCTTTCTTT. It codes for CASSTRDREVIEAFF.

This sequence joins TRBV4-1 and TRBJ1-6; unclear D gene. The V gene's germline CDR1 is MGHRA and CDR2 YSYEKL. The CDR3 runs 15 residues. Trimming stripped 4 bases from V and 8 bases from J, with 15 bases between. The DNA of the CDR3 is TGCGCCAGCAGCCTGAGGAAAGGGTTAGATTCACCCCTCCACTTT. Translation: CASSLRKGLDSPLHF.

The chain recombines TRBV2 with TRBJ1-6; 10 bases are a match to TRBD1. The CDR3 loop spans 15 amino acids. Germline assignment: CDR1 SNHLY and CDR2 FYNNEI. Trimming at V came to 8 bases and at J to 9 bases, leaving 10 bases not matched to a gene. CDR3 sequence: CASQLPGQGISPLHF. Written as DNA, the CDR3 is TGTGCCAGCCAACTTCCGGGACAGGGGATTTCACCCCTCCACTTT.

This clonotype was seen a handful of times. The chain uses TRBV15 and TRBJ1-5; D unresolved. Germline CDR1 and CDR2: LNHNV and YYDKDF (reference sequence). The germline V and J ends were trimmed by 3 bases and 6 bases, with 9 bases remaining between them. The CDR3 covers 13 residues. This CDR3 reads CATSSMWVQPQHF. The CDR3, as DNA: TGTGCCACCAGCAGTATGTGGGTTCAGCCCCAGCATTTT.

The sample holds a few counts of this clonotype. V and J are TRBV29-1 and TRBJ2-1; TRBD2 might be the D (6 bases). This CDR3 region has 16 residues. The germline V and J ends were trimmed by 1 base and 1 base, with 14 bases remaining between them. Germline assignment: CDR1 SQVTM and CDR2 ANQGSEA. The CDR3 bases are TGCAGCGTTGAAGTAGGACGGGAGAATTCCTACAATGAGCAGTTCTTC. Amino acid sequence: CSVEVGRENSYNEQFF.

The J gene is TRBJ2-5, the V gene TRBV12-3 or TRBV12-4; TRBD1 matches 9 bases. This CDR3 has 15 residues. The ends lost 4 bases at V and 4 bases at J; junction bases unmatched: 7. The chain's CDR3 is CASSWGQGVGETQYF. The CDR3 DNA follows: TGTGCCAGCAGTTGGGGACAGGGAGTGGGAGAGACCCAGTACTTC.

The chain employs TRBV7-2 and TRBJ2-1; maybe TRBD2 (6 bases). The germline V gene has CDR1 SGHTA and CDR2 FQGNSA. The CDR3 is made up of 16 amino acids. The V end was cut by 4 bases, the J end by 0 bases, with 13 bases between. This chain's CDR3 is CASSSHGGISYNEQFF. The CDR3 bases are TGTGCCAGCAGCTCGCATGGGGGGATCTCCTACAATGAGCAGTTCTTC.

A few counts support this clonotype. The chain combines TRBV7-9 with TRBJ1-5, with 10 bases identical to TRBD1. Germline values: CDR1 SEHNR, CDR2 FQNEAQ (reference sequence). After removal of 5 bases from V and 3 bases from J, the junction contained 7 bases not matched to a gene. CDR3 length: 16 residues. CDR3 nucleotides: TGTGCCAGCAGCAGAGGGACAGGGGATTTCAATCAGCCCCAGCATTTT. It yields the protein CASSRGTGDFNQPQHF. Complete variable domain (other parts from reference TRBV7-9 and TRBJ1-5): DTGVSQNPRHKITKRGQNVTFRCDPISEHNRLYWYRQTLGQGPEFLTYFQNEAQLEKSRLLSDRFSAERPKGSFSTLEIQRTEQGDSAMYLCASSRGTGDFNQPQHFGDGTRLSIL.

This clonotype was seen a few times. This chain links TRBV12-3 or TRBV12-4 with TRBJ1-2; D call uncertain. The CDR3 extends over 16 amino acids. V was pared by 1 base and J by 1 base, with 13 bases between. CDR3 DNA sequence: TGTGCCAGCAGTTTAGTGAACGGCGGTCTTAACTATGGCTACACCTTC. It is translated as CASSLVNGGLNYGYTF.

V gene TRBV24-1 combines with J gene TRBJ1-2; perhaps TRBD1 as D (5 bases). Looked up from germline, CDR1 is KGHDR and CDR2 is SFDVKD. The CDR3 runs to 12 residues. Trimming took off 4 bases at V and 3 bases at J, with 5 bases between the two ends. The CDR3 spells CATSEQDYGYTF. CDR3 nucleotide sequence: TGTGCCACCAGTGAACAGGACTATGGCTACACCTTC.

The V gene is TRBV7-9, the J gene TRBJ2-7; possibly TRBD1 for D (6 bases). This CDR3 has 13 amino acids. Germline CDR1 reads SEHNR; CDR2 reads FQNEAQ (reference sequence). V dropped 4 bases and J dropped 4 bases, with 11 bases sitting between them. CDR3 coding DNA: TGTGCCAGCAGCTCTCAGGGGTTGTACGAGCAGTACTTC. Its translation is CASSSQGLYEQYF.

V is TRBV6-6 and J is TRBJ1-2, with 8 positions matching TRBD1. Germline CDR1 reads MNHNY; CDR2 reads SVGAGI (reference sequence). V shed 4 bases, J shed 9 bases, and the junction held 10 bases outside the gene matches. This CDR3 has 14 amino acids. CDR3 nucleotide sequence: TGTGCCAGCAGTTTTACAGGGGGACAGGACCGCTACACCTTC. As protein: CASSFTGGQDRYTF.